The clone carrying this TCR beta chain was observed once. The sample comes from a study of blood T cell repertoires in COVID-19. Study information: Collection of acute and convalescent COVID-19 samples took place in the United States, Italy and Spain.

V was clipped by 3 bases and J by 5 bases; unmatched bases: 9. CDR3 length: 18 residues. Germline loops: CDR1 ENHRY, CDR2 SYGVKD. TCRdb's copy holds only in-frame clones and misses some; the assay was immunoSEQ multiplex PCR. The sample has roughly 200,000 clones, 80% to 90% seen once; the top ten hold approximately 9.9%. Patients in Seattle were enrolled during active infection, then followed longitudinally. The receptor's source is a woman aged 40-49 years with COVID-19, enrolled during active disease. The sequencing sample was made of peripheral blood. The chain couples TRBV10-3 to TRBJ2-5; 16 nucleotides align to TRBD2. In DNA form, the CDR3 reads TGTGCCATCAGTGACAACTCCGGGACTAGCGGGAGGGCGGAGACCCAGTACTTC. It specifies CAISDNSGTSGRAETQYF.